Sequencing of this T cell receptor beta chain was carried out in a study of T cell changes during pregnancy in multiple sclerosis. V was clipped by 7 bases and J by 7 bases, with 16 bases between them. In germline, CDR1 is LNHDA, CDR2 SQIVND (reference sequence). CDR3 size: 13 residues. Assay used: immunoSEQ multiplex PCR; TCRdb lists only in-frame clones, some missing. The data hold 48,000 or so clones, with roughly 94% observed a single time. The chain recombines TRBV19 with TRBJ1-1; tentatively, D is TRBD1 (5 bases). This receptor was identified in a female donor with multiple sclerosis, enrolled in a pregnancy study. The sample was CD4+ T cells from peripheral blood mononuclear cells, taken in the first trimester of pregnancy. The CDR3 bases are TGTGCCAGTACTCTGATGGGGGGGAGTGAAGCTTTCTTT. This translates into CASTLMGGSEAFF. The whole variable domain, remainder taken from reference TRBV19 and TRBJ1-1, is DGGITQSPKYLFRKEGQNVTLSCEQNLNHDAMYWYRQDPGQGLRLIYYSQIVNDFQKGDIAEGYSVSREKKESFPLTVTSAQKNPTAFYLCASTLMGGSEAFFGQGTRLTVV.